The entry below describes one TCR beta chain. TCRdb called the RT-PCR reads again in MiXCR, with one record for every CDR3 protein. The table records 650,000 to 800,000 distinct CDR3 sequences, over 12% of them present only once. CDR1 and CDR2 from the germline V gene are MNHEY and SVGAGI. Trimming stripped 0 bases from V and 0 bases from J, with 14 bases between. The CDR3 loop spans 17 amino acids. The J gene is TRBJ1-1, the V gene TRBV6-5; no clear D. Specimen: memory CD4+ T cells from blood. This TCR derives from a female donor in good health, serving as a healthy control. The CDR3 bases are TGTGCCAGCAGTTACTCGAGGGTCGGGGAAATGAACACTGAAGCTTTCTTT. Translation gives CASSYSRVGEMNTEAFF.